This T cell receptor beta chain was sequenced in a study of blood T cells in healthy people across ages. This clonotype was observed many times. Germline V lookup: CDR1 SQVTM, CDR2 ANQGSEA. The CDR3 spans 14 residues. V lost 5 bases and J lost 2, with 12 bases in between. Then a second PCR, running about 6 to 11 cycles, was carried out with a sample-barcoded 5' primer and a J-beta primer mix. One entry per CDR3 protein results from TCRdb running MiXCR on the 5' RACE reads. The table lists some 700,000 distinct CDR3 sequences, approximately 22% of them singletons. Sample: blood. This clonotype was obtained from an older man in good health. V gene TRBV29-1 combines with J gene TRBJ1-4; TRBD1 is a possible D gene (5 bases). DNA of the CDR3: TGCAGCGTTAGAACGGGGGGTACTAATGAAAAACTGTTTTTT. Translation gives CSVRTGGTNEKLFF.